This T cell receptor beta chain is drawn from a study of cytomegalovirus exposure and HLA in healthy donors. Sequenced by immunoSEQ multiplex PCR; TCRdb stores in-frame clones only, minus some. Of about 160,000 clones detected, around 90% appear once; the ten largest clones hold approximately 3%. Trimming removed 0 bases from V and 4 bases from J, with 13 bases in between. Germline CDR1 LNHNV, CDR2 YYDKDF (reference sequence). CDR3 length equals 15 residues. This TCR was sampled from a man aged 18-30 years in good health and CMV-seronegative. The sequencing sample was made of PBMCs. V gene TRBV15 combines with J gene TRBJ2-7; D perhaps matches TRBD2 (7 bases). The CDR3 reads CATSRDQGGLYEQYF. The CDR3 DNA is TGTGCCACCAGCAGAGATCAAGGGGGACTATACGAGCAGTACTTC.